Each of the 31 T cell receptor beta chains below was sequenced from the same sample in a study of PD-L1 blockade in urothelial cancer. Repertoires were generated with immunoSEQ multiplex PCR, while TCRdb's copy carries only in-frame clones and drops some. This sample has 30,000 or so clones, with around 80% found just once. This specimen consisted of PBMCs, obtained around atezolizumab (anti-PD-L1) treatment. Receptor source: a man in his fifties with urothelial cancer.

The chain carries TRBV5-1 and TRBJ2-5, with 8 bases lining up with TRBD1. V was clipped by 2 bases and J by 4 bases; unmatched bases: 10. Germline CDR1 reads SGHRS; CDR2 reads YFSETQ. This CDR3 has 16 amino acids. The DNA for the CDR3 is TGCGCCAGCAGCTTATCGGGGCAGGGGGCTGGAGAGACCCAGTACTTC. This gives the protein CASSLSGQGAGETQYF. The full variable domain, rest sourced from reference TRBV5-1 and TRBJ2-5, is KAGVTQTPRYLIKTRGQQVTLSCSPISGHRSVSWYQQTPGQGLQFLFEYFSETQRNKGNFPGRFSGRQFSNSRSEMNVSTLELGDSALYLCASSLSGQGAGETQYFGPGTRLLVL.

J is TRBJ1-5 and V is TRBV28; TRBD1 is a possible D gene (5 bases). The ends were cut back, 3 bases at V and 13 bases at J, with 13 bases in the middle. The germline gives CDR1 MDHEN, CDR2 SYDVKM. The CDR3 is 12 residues long. CDR3 protein: CASSFGAGGQHF. The CDR3 bases are TGTGCCAGCAGTTTTGGGGCGGGGGGACAGCATTTT. Complete variable domain (other parts from reference TRBV28 and TRBJ1-5): DVKVTQSSRYLVKRTGEKVFLECVQDMDHENMFWYRQDPGLGLRLIYFSYDVKMKEKGDIPEGYSVSREKKERFSLILESASTNQTSMYLCASSFGAGGQHFGDGTRLSIL.

The table lists this clone with a count of one. The chain couples TRBV6-5 to TRBJ2-1; 9 positions agree with TRBD1. The CDR3 spans 14 residues. V gave up 6 bases and J gave up 9 bases; unmatched junction bases: 9. CDR1 is MNHEY and CDR2 is SVGAGI in the germline V gene. CDR3 nucleotides: TGTGCCAGCAGGACAGAAACAGGGGGCGGTGAGCAGTTCTTC. Encoded protein: CASRTETGGGEQFF.

V gene TRBV28 combines with J gene TRBJ1-2; 9 nucleotides align to TRBD1. Germline V CDR1 and CDR2: MDHEN, SYDVKM. The J segment lost 4 bases and the V segment lost 5 bases, leaving 11 bases of the junction unmatched. The CDR3 length is 16 residues. CDR3 in amino acids: CASSVSTGGARYGYTF. The CDR3 nucleotides read TGTGCCAGCAGTGTATCAACAGGGGGCGCCCGCTATGGCTACACCTTC.

J is TRBJ2-5 and V is TRBV5-1, with 9 positions matching TRBD1. Germline V gene sequence: CDR1 SGHRS, CDR2 YFSETQ. The V and J ends lost 0 bases and 5 bases, in that order; junction bases with no gene match: 8. This CDR3 region has 16 residues. CDR3 DNA sequence: TGCGCCAGCAGCTTGGGGGGGACAGGGACGGGCGAGACCCAGTACTTC. As protein: CASSLGGTGTGETQYF.

The chain links TRBV7-2 to TRBJ1-1; 7 nucleotides agree with TRBD1. V gave up 8 bases and J gave up 8 bases; unmatched junction bases: 8. CDR1 SGHTA and CDR2 FQGNSA come from the germline V gene. The CDR3 covers 12 residues. Written as DNA, the CDR3 is TGTGCCAGCGGAGACAGGGTCGGGGAAGCTTTCTTT. Translated: CASGDRVGEAFF.

V gene TRBV30 combines with J gene TRBJ2-7; the D gene is possibly TRBD1 (5 bases). The ends were cut back, 4 bases at V and 0 bases at J, with 13 bases in the middle. CDR3 length equals 14 residues. CDR1 GTSNPN and CDR2 SVGIG come from the germline V gene (reference sequence). CDR3 loop: CAWTRTQSSYEQYF. CDR3 bases: TGTGCCTGGACGAGGACACAGAGCTCCTACGAGCAGTACTTC.

The chain recombines TRBV11-2 with TRBJ2-3, with D perhaps matching TRBD2 (7 bases). The germline V and J ends were trimmed by 0 bases and 3 bases, with 19 bases remaining between them. The CDR3 extends over 18 amino acids. Looked up from germline, CDR1 is SGHAT and CDR2 is FQNNGV. The CDR3: CASSLDRSGGRSTDTQYF. The CDR3 DNA is TGTGCCAGCAGCTTAGATAGATCGGGGGGCAGGTCAACAGATACGCAGTATTTT. Using reference TRBV11-2 and TRBJ2-3 for the parts outside the CDR3, the full variable domain is EAGVAQSPRYKIIEKRQSVAFWCNPISGHATLYWYQQILGQGPKLLIQFQNNGVVDDSQLPKDRFSAERLKGVDSTLKIQPAKLEDSAVYLCASSLDRSGGRSTDTQYFGPGTRLTVL.

Here the CDR3 DNA reads TGTGCCATCGCCCCCGAGGACAGGAACACTGAAGCTTTCTTT. Translating it yields CAIAPEDRNTEAFF. This chain links TRBV10-3 with TRBJ1-1; tentatively, D is TRBD1 (6 bases). Germline CDR1 is ENHRY and CDR2 is SYGVKD. V lost 8 bases to trimming and J lost 1 base, with 14 bases between them. This CDR3 contains 14 residues.

The rearrangement uses TRBV7-2 and TRBJ2-3; TRBD2 aligns across 10 bases. This CDR3 is 16 amino acids long. V gave up 6 bases and J gave up 1 base; unmatched junction bases: 7. Germline V gene lookup returns CDR1 SGHTA and CDR2 FQGNSA. Here the CDR3 reads CASRAAGGLGTDTQYF. CDR3 bases: TGTGCCAGCAGGGCAGCGGGGGGGCTTGGCACAGATACGCAGTATTTT.

The rearrangement links TRBV7-8 to TRBJ2-5; 8 bases are shared with TRBD2. The ends lost 1 base at V and 5 bases at J; junction bases unmatched: 3. CDR1 and CDR2 from the germline V gene are SGHVS and FQNEAQ. The CDR3 has 14 amino acids. Here the CDR3 DNA reads TGTGCCAGCAGCTTAGGGACTAGCCGGGAGACCCAGTACTTC. Translation: CASSLGTSRETQYF.

The V and J genes are TRBV6-1 and TRBJ2-3; 8 nucleotides agree with TRBD1. CDR1 and CDR2 (germline): MNHNS, SASEGT. J was trimmed by 4 bases and V by 6 bases; bases with no gene match: 9. CDR3 length equals 15 residues. In nucleotides, the CDR3 is TGTGCCAGCAGACTAGGACAGGGATGGTCAGATACGCAGTATTTT. Protein sequence: CASRLGQGWSDTQYF.

V gene TRBV19 combines with J gene TRBJ2-1; 12 nucleotides agree with TRBD2. V dropped 6 bases and J dropped 5; count of bases not matched to a gene: 2. Germline CDR1 and CDR2: LNHDA and SQIVND (reference sequence). CDR3 length: 14 residues. CDR3: CASSGLAGNNEQFF. In DNA form, the CDR3 reads TGTGCCAGTAGCGGACTAGCGGGAAACAATGAGCAGTTCTTC.

V and J are TRBV11-2 and TRBJ2-1, with 9 positions matching TRBD1. The CDR3 spans 15 residues. The V gene end was trimmed by 7 bases and the J gene end by 12 bases; junction bases not matched to a gene: 16. CDR1 and CDR2 from the germline V gene are SGHAT and FQNNGV. As DNA, the CDR3 is TGTGCCAGCAACCCGAGACAGGGGGTTGGGGGTGGGCAGTTCTTC. This gives the protein CASNPRQGVGGGQFF.

This clone was counted once. The rearrangement uses TRBV28 and TRBJ2-3, with D possibly being TRBD2 (6 bases). Trimming took off 5 bases at V and 3 bases at J, with 12 bases between the two ends. The germline CDR1 and CDR2 sequences are MDHEN and SYDVKM. The CDR3 has 14 amino acids. The CDR3 bases are TGTGCCAGCAGTCGCGGCGGGGTGACAGATACGCAGTATTTT. Protein: CASSRGGVTDTQYF. The entire variable domain, with the rest obtained from reference TRBV28 and TRBJ2-3, is as follows: DVKVTQSSRYLVKRTGEKVFLECVQDMDHENMFWYRQDPGLGLRLIYFSYDVKMKEKGDIPEGYSVSREKKERFSLILESASTNQTSMYLCASSRGGVTDTQYFGPGTRLTVL.

The gene calls are TRBV11-1 and TRBJ2-3; TRBD2 agrees at 8 bases. The V gene's germline CDR1 is SGHAT and CDR2 FQDESV (reference sequence). With 6 bases clipped from V and 6 bases from J, the junction kept 11 bases outside the gene matches. This CDR3 has 15 amino acids. CDR3 DNA: TGTGCCAGCAGGACGGGACTAAGCGGGGGCGATACGCAGTATTTT. Translating it yields CASRTGLSGGDTQYF.

The chain couples TRBV27 to TRBJ2-4, with D possibly matching TRBD2 (6 bases). The CDR3 is 19 residues long. CDR1 MNHEY and CDR2 SMNVEV come from the germline V gene (reference sequence). V lost 3 bases, J lost 0 bases, and 21 bases lay in between. For the CDR3, the DNA is TGTGCCAGCAGTTTGAAGGGGACTCTAGCAGACATAGCCAAAAACATTCAGTACTTC. This encodes CASSLKGTLADIAKNIQYF.

This chain connects TRBV2 to TRBJ1-1; D gene ambiguous. Between the trimmed V and J ends, which lost 7 bases and 6 bases, there was a span of 12 bases. Germline CDR1 reads SNHLY; CDR2 reads FYNNEI. The CDR3 length is 12 residues. The chain's CDR3 is CASKRASPEAFF. The CDR3 DNA is TGTGCCAGCAAGAGGGCCAGTCCTGAAGCTTTCTTT.

The chain carries TRBV19 and TRBJ1-4; the D is unclear. The V gene lost 1 base and the J gene lost 3 bases, with 9 bases spanning the gap. The germline gives CDR1 LNHDA, CDR2 SQIVND (reference sequence). The length of the CDR3 is 15 residues. The CDR3 coding sequence is TGTGCCAGTAGTATAGGTACGGGATCTAATGAAAAACTGTTTTTT. Protein product: CASSIGTGSNEKLFF.

The chain couples TRBV7-9 to TRBJ2-7; TRBD2 matches 8 bases. V was pared by 3 bases and J by 2 bases, with 3 bases of the junction left unmatched. Germline V gene data show CDR1 as SEHNR and CDR2 as FQNEAQ (reference sequence). The CDR3 sequence is 14 residues long. The CDR3, as DNA: TGTGCCAGCAGCTTTACTAGCGGCACCTACGAGCAGTACTTC. Residues: CASSFTSGTYEQYF.

DNA of the CDR3: TGTGCCAGCAGCCTTAGGGGGGGGGCGGCTAACTATGGCTACACCTTC. It specifies CASSLRGGAANYGYTF. The V and J genes are TRBV7-8 and TRBJ1-2; TRBD1 might be the D (6 bases). CDR3 length: 16 amino acids. Germline CDR1 SGHVS, CDR2 FQNEAQ. The V end lost 5 bases, the J end lost 0 bases, and 16 bases lay between the germline ends. The full variable domain, with the rest looked up from reference TRBV7-8 and TRBJ1-2, is GAGVSQSPRYKVAKRGQDVALRCDPISGHVSLFWYQQALGQGPEFLTYFQNEAQLDKSGLPSDRFFAERPEGSVSTLKIQRTQQEDSAVYLCASSLRGGAANYGYTFGSGTRLTVV.

CDR3 in DNA: TGTGCCAGCAGTGGCCACCCGAGGGCCTACGAGCAGTACGTC. This encodes CASSGHPRAYEQYV. This chain connects TRBV2 to TRBJ2-7; tentative D call: TRBD2 (5 bases). The germline CDR1 and CDR2 sequences are SNHLY and FYNNEI. The CDR3 covers 14 residues. Trimming shortened V by 4 bases and J by 2 bases, and 12 bases separated the two germline ends.

The chain joins TRBV7-2 to TRBJ1-4; 9 nucleotides agree with TRBD1. Germline lookup yields CDR1 SGHTA and CDR2 FQGNSA. The CDR3 contains 14 residues. J lost 6 bases, V lost 5 bases, and 4 bases had no gene match. CDR3 in DNA: TGTGCCAGCAGCCTTCGACAGGGGGATGAAAAACTGTTTTTT. Translation: CASSLRQGDEKLFF.

The gene calls are TRBV7-8 and TRBJ2-1; maybe TRBD2 (5 bases). V shed 5 bases and J shed 0 bases, with 14 bases lying between them. Germline lookup yields CDR1 SGHVS and CDR2 FQNEAQ. The CDR3 is 16 residues long. The CDR3 DNA sequence: TGTGCCAGCAGCCCACGCACCGGGGACTCCTACAATGAGCAGTTCTTC. Translated, it gives CASSPRTGDSYNEQFF.

This chain links TRBV6-5 with TRBJ1-1; 9 nucleotides match TRBD1. The CDR3 has 15 amino acids. Per germline, CDR1 MNHEY and CDR2 SVGAGI. The V gene end was trimmed by 0 bases and the J gene end by 5 bases; junction bases not matched to a gene: 4. This chain's CDR3 is CASSYSTGGRTEAFF. DNA for the CDR3: TGTGCCAGCAGTTACTCGACAGGGGGACGGACTGAAGCTTTCTTT.

The rearrangement uses TRBV9 and TRBJ2-6; no definite D call. There are 16 residues in the CDR3. CDR1 and CDR2 from the germline V gene are SGDLS and YYNGEE. V lost 0 bases and J 9 bases, leaving 16 bases between the germline ends. CDR3 region: CASSVVSRGPFNVLTF. As DNA, the CDR3 is TGTGCCAGCAGCGTAGTGAGTCGAGGCCCTTTCAACGTCCTGACTTTC. Complete variable domain (other parts from reference TRBV9 and TRBJ2-6): DSGVTQTPKHLITATGQRVTLRCSPRSGDLSVYWYQQSLDQGLQFLIQYYNGEERAKGNILERFSAQQFPDLHSELNLSSLELGDSALYFCASSVVSRGPFNVLTFGAGSRLTVL.

This chain joins TRBV18 and TRBJ1-4; the match to TRBD1 covers 9 bases. Germline V CDR1 and CDR2: KGHSH, LQKENI. Unmatched junction bases numbered 9, after V lost 3 bases and J lost 7 bases. The CDR3 runs 16 residues. For the CDR3, the DNA is TGTGCCAGCTCACCCGGGCGGGACAGGGTTGGTGAAAAACTGTTTTTT. This gives the protein CASSPGRDRVGEKLFF. Full variable domain (rest looked up from reference TRBV18 and TRBJ1-4): NAGVMQNPRHLVRRRGQEARLRCSPMKGHSHVYWYRQLPEEGLKFMVYLQKENIIDESGMPKERFSAEFPKEGPSILRIQQVVRGDSAAYFCASSPGRDRVGEKLFFGSGTQLSVL.

This chain links TRBV9 with TRBJ2-3; 9 positions match TRBD1. There are 15 residues in the CDR3. V shed 3 bases and J 6 bases; nucleotides not matched to a gene: 8. Per germline, CDR1 SGDLS and CDR2 YYNGEE. The CDR3 loop is CASSAHRGQWDTQYF. The CDR3 DNA follows: TGTGCCAGCAGCGCACACAGGGGGCAGTGGGATACGCAGTATTTT.

This clone was seen a few times. The gene calls are TRBV15 and TRBJ1-4; the match to TRBD1 covers 7 bases. Trimming cost V 0 bases and J 4 bases; bases outside gene matches: 2. This CDR3 contains 15 residues. Germline CDR1 and CDR2: LNHNV and YYDKDF (reference sequence). The CDR3 is CATSRDGQVNEKLFF. Here the CDR3 DNA reads TGTGCCACCAGCAGAGATGGACAGGTTAATGAAAAACTGTTTTTT.

This chain's CDR3 is CASSLEGQGKKLFF. In DNA form, the CDR3 reads TGCGCCAGCAGCTTGGAGGGACAGGGGAAAAAACTGTTTTTT. The chain combines TRBV5-1 with TRBJ1-4, with TRBD1 identical over 10 bases. The germline CDR1 and CDR2 sequences are SGHRS and YFSETQ. This CDR3 has 14 amino acids. The J segment lost 9 bases and the V segment lost 0 bases, leaving 2 bases of the junction unmatched.

The chain is built from TRBV9 and TRBJ1-4, with TRBD1 as a possible D gene (6 bases). The CDR3 loop spans 16 amino acids. Trimming removed 5 bases at V and 4 bases at J, with 18 bases between. CDR1 and CDR2 (germline): SGDLS, YYNGEE. The CDR3 nucleotides read TGTGCCAGCAGTTCGCGCCGACAGGCCGATAATGAAAAACTGTTTTTT. It translates to CASSSRRQADNEKLFF.